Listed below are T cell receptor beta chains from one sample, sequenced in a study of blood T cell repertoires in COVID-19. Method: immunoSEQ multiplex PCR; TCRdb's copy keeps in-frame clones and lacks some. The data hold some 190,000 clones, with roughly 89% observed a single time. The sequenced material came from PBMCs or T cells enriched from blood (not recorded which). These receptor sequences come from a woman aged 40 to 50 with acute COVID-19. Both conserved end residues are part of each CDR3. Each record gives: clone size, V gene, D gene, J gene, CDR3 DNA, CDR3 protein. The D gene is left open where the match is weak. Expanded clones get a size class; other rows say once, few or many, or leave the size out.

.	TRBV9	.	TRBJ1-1	TGTGCCAGCAGCGTCGGTCCGGACTTAGGGCTAATAACTGAAGCTTTCTTT	CASSVGPDLGLITEAFF
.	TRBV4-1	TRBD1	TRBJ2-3	TGCGCCAGCAGCCAAGATGGATCCGGACAGGGGGCGCCAGATACGCAGTATTTT	CASSQDGSGQGAPDTQYF
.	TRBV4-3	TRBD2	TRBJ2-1	TGCGCCAGCAGCCAAGATCTTAGGCTAGCGGGAGTCAATGAGCAGTTCTTC	CASSQDLRLAGVNEQFF
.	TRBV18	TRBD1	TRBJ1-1	TGTGCCAGCTCTCGGGACAGAAACACTGAAGCTTTCTTT	CASSRDRNTEAFF
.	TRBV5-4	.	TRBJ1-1	TGTGCCAGCAGCTCTGGACACCGCACTGAAGCTTTCTTT	CASSSGHRTEAFF
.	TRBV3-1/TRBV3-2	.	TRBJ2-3	TGTGCCAGCAGCCAACACAGACAGGCGACCCCAGGAGATACGCAGTATTTT	CASSQHRQATPGDTQYF
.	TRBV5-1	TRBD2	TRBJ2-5	TGCGCCAGCAGAATGGCGGGAGGGTTAGAGACCCAGTACTTC	CASRMAGGLETQYF
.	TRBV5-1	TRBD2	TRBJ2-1	TGCGCCAGCAGCTATAGCGGGAGCGGGGGAAATGAGCAGTTCTTC	CASSYSGSGGNEQFF
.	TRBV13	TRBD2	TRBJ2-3	TGTGCCAGCAGCTTGGGACTAGCGGGGAGCACAGATACGCAGTATTTT	CASSLGLAGSTDTQYF
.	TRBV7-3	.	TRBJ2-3	TGTGCCAGCAGCCTCAACCCCAGAGATACGCAGTATTTT	CASSLNPRDTQYF
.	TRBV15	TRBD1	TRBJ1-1	TGTGCCACCAGCCCCCGGAGACAGGGATACAACACTGAAGCTTTCTTT	CATSPRRQGYNTEAFF
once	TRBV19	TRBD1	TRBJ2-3	TGTGCCAGTAGACGACAGGGGACGGGGAGCACAGATACGCAGTATTTT	CASRRQGTGSTDTQYF
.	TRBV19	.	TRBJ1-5	TGTGCCAGTAGTATGAGCTATAGCAATCAGCCCCAGCATTTT	CASSMSYSNQPQHF
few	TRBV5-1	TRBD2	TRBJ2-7	TGCGCCAGCAGCTTGTTCGGCGGGAGATCTGACGAGCAGTACTTC	CASSLFGGRSDEQYF
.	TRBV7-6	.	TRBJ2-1	TGTGCCAGCAGCTTAGTAGGGGGAGGGGTGAATGAGCAGTTCTTC	CASSLVGGGVNEQFF
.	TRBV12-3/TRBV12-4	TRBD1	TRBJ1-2	TGTGCCAGCAGCCGGACAGGGGCACAAGGCCACACCTTC	CASSRTGAQGHTF
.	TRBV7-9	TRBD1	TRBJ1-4	TGTGCCAGCAGAGGACAGGGGGCGGATAAACTGTTTTTT	CASRGQGADKLFF
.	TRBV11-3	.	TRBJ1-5	TGTGCCAGCAGCCACGCCCATTCGAGACAGGTCAATCAGCCCCAGCATTTT	CASSHAHSRQVNQPQHF